Below, 3 T cell receptor beta chains from the same sample are listed, as sequenced in a study of T cell clones after liver transplantation. Clones were read by immunoSEQ multiplex PCR, and TCRdb kept only the in-frame ones, dropping some. Seen here are about 75,000 clones, approximately 81% observed once, and the top ten hold more than 2%. The specimen was CD4+ T cells from blood, collected 48 to 50 months after liver transplant. These receptors all come from a human patient who received a liver transplant. Some T cells may be provided by the graft donor.

This clone was counted only a few times. The chain carries TRBV28 and TRBJ1-5; no firm D call. Germline V gene sequence: CDR1 MDHEN, CDR2 SYDVKM. The ends were cut back, 6 bases at V and 2 bases at J, with 11 bases in the middle. This CDR3 has 14 amino acids. CDR3 in amino acids: CASSPVDGNQPQHF. The CDR3 DNA reads TGTGCCAGCAGCCCCGTTGACGGCAATCAGCCCCAGCATTTT.

V gene TRBV19 combines with J gene TRBJ1-1; 8 bases agree with TRBD1. Germline V CDR1 and CDR2: LNHDA, SQIVND (reference sequence). The CDR3 is 15 residues long. V shed 4 bases and J 1 base; nucleotides not matched to a gene: 5. This CDR3 is CASSTYDRGNTEAFF. The CDR3 DNA sequence: TGTGCCAGTAGTACATATGACAGGGGGAACACTGAAGCTTTCTTT.

The chain uses TRBV15 and TRBJ2-5, with 8 bases matching TRBD1. Judging by the DNA end, TRBJ2-7 fits better; the J call may be wrong. CDR3 size: 15 residues. The germline V gene encodes CDR1 LNHNV and CDR2 YYDKDF (reference sequence). In DNA, the CDR3 is TGTGCCACCAGCAGAGATACGGACAGGGCTTACGAGCAGTACTTC. It codes for CATSRDTDRAYEQYF.